This paragraph covers one TCR beta chain sequence. Per the original data handling: Scientists estimated how many nucleated cells there were by amplifying reference gene primers. Libraries were prepared by immunoSEQ multiplex PCR; TCRdb keeps only in-frame clonotypes and omits some of them. V and J calls and clone size are given by that table; D and trimming were obtained from the DNA. The sample lists 45,000 to 65,000 clones; around 81% were seen once. This entry comes from a study of blood T cell repertoires in COVID-19. V was trimmed by 5 bases and J by 6 bases, leaving 10 bases between them. The CDR3 totals 13 residues. Per germline, CDR1 SGHTA and CDR2 FQGTGA.

Sequencing used peripheral blood. The receptor comes from an elderly woman with COVID-19, enrolled during active disease. The rearrangement joins TRBV7-3 to TRBJ2-2, with D unresolved. The CDR3 here is CASSPFIAGELFF. The CDR3 DNA reads TGTGCCAGCAGCCCCTTTATAGCCGGGGAGCTGTTTTTT.